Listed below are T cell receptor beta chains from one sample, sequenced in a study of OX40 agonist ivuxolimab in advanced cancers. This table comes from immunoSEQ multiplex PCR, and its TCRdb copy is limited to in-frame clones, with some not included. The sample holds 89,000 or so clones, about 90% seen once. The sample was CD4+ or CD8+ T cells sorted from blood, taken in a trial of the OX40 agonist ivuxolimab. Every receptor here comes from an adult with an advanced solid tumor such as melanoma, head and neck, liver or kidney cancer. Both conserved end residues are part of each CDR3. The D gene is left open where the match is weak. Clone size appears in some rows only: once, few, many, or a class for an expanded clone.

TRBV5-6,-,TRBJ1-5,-,CASSLARNQPQHF,TGTGCCAGCAGCTTGGCCAGGAATCAGCCCCAGCATTTT
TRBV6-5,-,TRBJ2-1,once,CASSHGLVGKDEQFF,TGTGCCAGCAGTCACGGACTTGTTGGGAAGGATGAGCAGTTCTTC
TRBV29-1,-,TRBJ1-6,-,CSVETGVLGSPLHF,TGCAGCGTTGAAACGGGGGTGTTGGGTTCACCCCTCCACTTT
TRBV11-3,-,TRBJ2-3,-,CASSLVAPSTDTQYF,TGTGCCAGCAGCTTAGTAGCGCCTAGCACAGATACGCAGTATTTT
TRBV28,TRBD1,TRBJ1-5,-,CASSLSRDRAVFSNQPQHF,TGTGCCAGCAGTTTATCCCGGGACAGGGCAGTTTTCAGCAATCAGCCCCAGCATTTT
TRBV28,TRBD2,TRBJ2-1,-,CASSSPGLARNEQFF,TGTGCCAGCAGCTCGCCGGGACTAGCGCGCAATGAGCAGTTCTTC
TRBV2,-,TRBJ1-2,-,CASREGRRVHGYTF,TGTGCCAGCAGAGAAGGGAGAAGGGTACATGGCTACACCTTC
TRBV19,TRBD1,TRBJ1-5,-,CASNLQGEGLGPQHF,TGTGCCAGTAACTTACAGGGGGAAGGGTTAGGGCCCCAGCATTTT
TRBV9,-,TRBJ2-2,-,CASSVAAGELFF,TGTGCCAGCAGCGTCGCGGCCGGGGAGCTGTTTTTT
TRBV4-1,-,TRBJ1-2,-,CASSQVPGDYGYTF,TGCGCCAGCAGCCAAGTCCCCGGAGACTATGGCTACACCTTC
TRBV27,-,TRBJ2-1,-,CASGSIPVSSYNEQFF,TGTGCCAGCGGTAGTATTCCGGTCAGCTCCTACAATGAGCAGTTCTTC
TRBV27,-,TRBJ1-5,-,CASSLGPGADQPQHF,TGTGCCAGCAGCTTGGGCCCGGGGGCGGATCAGCCCCAGCATTTT
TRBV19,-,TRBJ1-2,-,CASKEDVNYGYTF,TGTGCCAGTAAGGAGGACGTTAACTATGGCTACACCTTC
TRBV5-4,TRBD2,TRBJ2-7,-,CASSLARLAGGTRDEQYF,TGTGCCAGCAGCTTGGCTCGACTAGCGGGGGGTACTAGGGACGAGCAGTACTTC
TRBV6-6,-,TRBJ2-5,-,CASWYQETQYF,TGTGCCAGCTGGTACCAAGAGACCCAGTACTTC
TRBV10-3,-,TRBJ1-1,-,CAISESVVGNTEAFF,TGTGCCATCAGTGAGTCGGTTGTGGGAAACACTGAAGCTTTCTTT
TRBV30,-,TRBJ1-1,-,CAWSVFPATTEAFF,TGTGCCTGGAGTGTGTTTCCAGCGACCACTGAAGCTTTCTTT
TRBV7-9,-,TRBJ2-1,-,CASSTLVNEQFF,TGTGCCAGCAGTACTCTAGTTAATGAGCAGTTCTTC
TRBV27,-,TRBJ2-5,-,CASSTPDSQETQYF,TGTGCCAGCAGTACACCGGACAGCCAAGAGACCCAGTACTTC
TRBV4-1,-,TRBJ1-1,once,CASSQRTDTEAFF,TGCGCCAGCAGCCAAAGAACAGACACTGAAGCTTTCTTT
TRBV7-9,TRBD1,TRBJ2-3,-,CASSLALKGQITDTQYF,TGTGCCAGCAGCTTAGCGTTAAAGGGACAGATAACAGATACGCAGTATTTT
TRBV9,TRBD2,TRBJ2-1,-,CASSVGGGAWNEQFF,TGTGCCAGCAGCGTGGGCGGGGGGGCCTGGAATGAGCAGTTCTTC
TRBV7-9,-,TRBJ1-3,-,CASSSKGLGGNTIYF,TGTGCCAGCAGCTCCAAAGGGCTGGGAGGAAACACCATATATTTT
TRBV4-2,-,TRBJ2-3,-,CASSQASTSTDTQYF,TGTGCCAGCAGCCAAGCAAGCACTAGCACAGATACGCAGTATTTT
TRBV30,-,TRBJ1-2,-,CAWSDLRGGNYGYTF,TGTGCCTGGAGTGATCTGAGGGGGGGAAACTATGGCTACACCTTC
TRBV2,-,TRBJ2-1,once,CASSELAETLLNEQFF,TGTGCCAGCAGTGAACTGGCGGAAACGCTCCTAAATGAGCAGTTCTTC
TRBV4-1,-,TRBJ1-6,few,CASSQGRRSPLHF,TGCGCCAGCTCACAGGGTAGGAGGTCACCCCTCCACTTT
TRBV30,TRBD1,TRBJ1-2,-,CAWSVKQGTNYGYTF,TGTGCCTGGAGTGTAAAACAGGGGACTAACTATGGCTACACCTTC
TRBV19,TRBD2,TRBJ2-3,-,CASSVNLAGGGDTQYF,TGTGCCAGTAGTGTCAACCTAGCGGGGGGAGGGGATACGCAGTATTTT
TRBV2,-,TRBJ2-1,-,CASSENFRPNEQFF,TGTGCCAGCAGTGAAAATTTCAGGCCCAATGAGCAGTTCTTC
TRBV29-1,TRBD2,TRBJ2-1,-,CSIAGTSGRKIYNEQFF,TGCAGCATAGCCGGGACTAGCGGGAGAAAAATCTACAATGAGCAGTTCTTC
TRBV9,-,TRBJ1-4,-,CASSVEGAPTNEKLFF,TGTGCCAGCAGCGTAGAAGGGGCACCAACTAATGAAAAACTGTTTTTT
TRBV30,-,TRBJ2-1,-,CAWSVRVLATVDEQFF,TGTGCCTGGAGTGTACGTGTTCTAGCGACTGTGGATGAGCAGTTCTTC
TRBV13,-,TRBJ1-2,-,CASRGHGASNGYTF,TGTGCCAGCAGGGGCCACGGGGCGAGCAATGGCTACACCTTC
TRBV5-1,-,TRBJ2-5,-,CASSPMGETQYF,TGCGCCAGCAGTCCCATGGGGGAGACCCAGTACTTC
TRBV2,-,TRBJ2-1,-,CASSERRISYNEQFF,TGTGCCAGCAGTGAACGGAGGATCTCCTACAATGAGCAGTTCTTC
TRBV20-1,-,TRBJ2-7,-,CSAKDYEQYF,TGCAGTGCTAAGGACTACGAGCAGTACTTC
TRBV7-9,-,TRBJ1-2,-,CASSLGAWSYGYTF,TGTGCCAGCAGCTTAGGGGCTTGGAGCTATGGCTACACCTTC
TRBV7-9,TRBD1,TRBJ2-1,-,CASSLRSSPGQGSQFF,TGTGCCAGCAGCTTAAGGAGCTCACCAGGACAGGGATCGCAGTTCTTC
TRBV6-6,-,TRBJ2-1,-,CASSPPGGPTYNEQFF,TGTGCCAGCAGTCCGCCGGGGGGCCCCACCTACAATGAGCAGTTCTTC
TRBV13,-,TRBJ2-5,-,CASSSRVGSAQETQYF,TGTGCCAGCAGCTCTCGAGTGGGTAGCGCACAAGAGACCCAGTACTTC
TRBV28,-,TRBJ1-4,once,CASSFDAAFNEKLFF,TGTGCCAGCAGTTTTGACGCAGCATTTAATGAAAAACTGTTTTTT
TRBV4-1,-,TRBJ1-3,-,CASSQAADLSSGNTIYF,TGCGCCAGCAGCCAAGCCGCGGACTTAAGCTCTGGAAACACCATATATTTT
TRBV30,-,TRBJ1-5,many,CAWGREDSNQPQHF,TGTGCCTGGGGTAGGGAGGATAGCAATCAGCCCCAGCATTTT
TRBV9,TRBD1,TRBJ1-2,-,CASSATGADGYTF,TGTGCCAGCAGCGCCACAGGGGCGGATGGCTACACCTTC
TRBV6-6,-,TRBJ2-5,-,CASSYQETQYF,TGTGCCAGCAGTTATCAAGAGACCCAGTACTTC
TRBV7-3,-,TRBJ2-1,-,CASSLVRGNEQFF,TGTGCCAGCAGCTTAGTCCGGGGAAACGAGCAGTTCTTC
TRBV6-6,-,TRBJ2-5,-,CASSSLGEETQYF,TGTGCCAGCAGTTCCTTGGGGGAAGAGACCCAGTACTTC
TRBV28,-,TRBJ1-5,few,CASREQGNQPQHF,TGTGCCAGCAGAGAGCAAGGCAATCAGCCCCAGCATTTT
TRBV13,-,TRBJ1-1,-,CASSQGDTEAFF,TGTGCCAGCAGCCAGGGTGACACTGAAGCTTTCTTT
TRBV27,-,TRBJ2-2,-,CASSFYPMESTGELFF,TGTGCCAGCAGTTTTTATCCCATGGAGAGCACCGGGGAGCTGTTTTTT
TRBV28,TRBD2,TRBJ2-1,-,CASSSTSGGRYEQFF,TGTGCCAGCAGTTCCACTAGCGGGGGGAGGTATGAGCAGTTCTTC
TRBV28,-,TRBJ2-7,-,CASSSSYEQYF,TGTGCCAGCAGTTCGTCCTACGAGCAGTACTTC
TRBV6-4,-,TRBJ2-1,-,CASSETGYYNEQFF,TGTGCCAGCAGTGAAACAGGGTACTACAATGAGCAGTTCTTC
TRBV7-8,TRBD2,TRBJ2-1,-,CASSLAPSGSLEDEQFF,TGTGCCAGCAGCTTAGCTCCTAGCGGGAGTCTTGAGGATGAGCAGTTCTTC